A selection of T cell receptor beta chains follows, all from one sample in a study of blood T cell repertoires in COVID-19. Libraries were prepared by immunoSEQ multiplex PCR; TCRdb keeps only in-frame clonotypes and omits some of them. Here the sample spans about 180,000 clones, approximately 82% being singletons. Sequenced input: PBMCs or T cells enriched from blood (not recorded which). Receptors originate from a man aged 45 to 65 who had recovered from COVID-19. The conserved cysteine and the conserved F or W are not part of the CDR3 here.

V	length	J	CDR3
TRBV9	13	TRBJ2-2	ASSVESGGAEELF
TRBV18	13	TRBJ2-1	ASSPIAGGYHEQF
TRBV12-3/TRBV12-4	11	TRBJ2-3	ASSFGGADTQY
TRBV6-5	13	TRBJ2-1	ASSYSGTGLYEQF
TRBV13	12	TRBJ2-7	ASSSGQSSYEQY
TRBV18	12	TRBJ1-2	ASSPGAGNYGYT
TRBV27	12	TRBJ1-2	ASSRVTGEYGYT
TRBV5-8	12	TRBJ1-1	ASINRDLNTEAF
TRBV10-3	11	TRBJ1-1	AIRTDRNTEAF
TRBV4-2	16	TRBJ1-6	ASSLEVGQGALNSPLH
TRBV6-1	13	TRBJ2-1	ASSESTRKGNEQF
TRBV27	14	TRBJ1-2	ASRRTTSGFSYGYT
TRBV25-1	11	TRBJ1-1	ASSGHVTGGAF
TRBV9	12	TRBJ1-2	ASSFTTGEYGYT
TRBV27	13	TRBJ1-3	ASTSTGGTGNTIY
TRBV7-6	13	TRBJ1-2	ASSLEAGTLEGYT
TRBV7-8	15	TRBJ2-5	ASSPVASGGAGETQY
TRBV11-2	16	TRBJ2-2	ASSPRVRGEVNTGELF
TRBV28	12	TRBJ1-1	ASRGPQLNTEAF
TRBV27	11	TRBJ2-7	ASSPTVEYEQY
TRBV19	14	TRBJ1-5	ASRERRDSSNQPQH
TRBV6-5	13	TRBJ1-3	ASTLGLSSGNTIY
TRBV24-1	13	TRBJ2-7	ATSAGPMDSYEQY
TRBV3-1/TRBV3-2	12	TRBJ1-5	ASSSTGGGQPQH
TRBV25-1	14	TRBJ1-3	ASSELLADSGNTIY
TRBV2	12	TRBJ1-1	ASSQGQINTEAF
TRBV27	11	TRBJ2-3	ASSLTRTDTQY
TRBV2	13	TRBJ1-1	ASSVQGALNTEAF
TRBV6-5	13	TRBJ1-2	ASSYSPGRNYGYT
TRBV18	14	TRBJ1-2	ASSPYKDFSVYGYT
TRBV12-3/TRBV12-4	8	TRBJ2-1	ASSFDEQF
TRBV25-1	10	TRBJ1-6	ASNGGNSPLH
TRBV6-5	13	TRBJ2-1	ASNSQGGSYNEQF
TRBV3-1/TRBV3-2	13	TRBJ1-5	ASSQDGTGPQPQH
TRBV28	13	TRBJ2-3	ASSPHGGVKDTQY
TRBV3-1/TRBV3-2	12	TRBJ1-2	ASSRNSGFGGYT
TRBV3-1/TRBV3-2	16	TRBJ2-3	ASSQPAASGGRTDTQY
TRBV18	11	TRBJ2-7	ASSPGTSYEQY
TRBV6-5	13	TRBJ1-1	ASSLTAGGATEAF
TRBV2	12	TRBJ1-1	ASRNPGGTTEAF
TRBV28	11	TRBJ2-3	ASIRAGTDTQY
TRBV19	12	TRBJ1-5	ASGRMLGGQPQH
TRBV4-2	16	TRBJ2-5	ASSQDRASGGAGETQY
TRBV4-2	15	TRBJ2-3	ASSLNPGQGSSDTQY
TRBV7-9	14	TRBJ2-7	ASSLARGRSSYEQY
TRBV5-5	11	TRBJ1-2	ASSLGTGSGYT
TRBV6-1	11	TRBJ1-2	ASSEASRLGYT
TRBV9	14	TRBJ1-6	ASSVDLAGGNSPLH
TRBV3-1/TRBV3-2	13	TRBJ1-2	ASSPGGTGFDGYT
TRBV28	12	TRBJ1-6	ASSPPARGSPLH
TRBV5-1	12	TRBJ1-3	ASSTGTAGNTIY
TRBV7-8	13	TRBJ2-6	ASNGRVAGANVLT
TRBV6-1	12	TRBJ1-2	ASSEGTANYGYT
TRBV2	14	TRBJ2-3	AIKLGGGVSTDTQY